These 26 T cell receptor beta chains originate from one sample sequenced in a study of T cell repertoires in cytomegalovirus infection. From the reads, TCRdb called clonotypes with MiXCR, one entry per CDR3 protein. The sample has around 300,000 distinct CDR3 sequences, 25% seen once. These receptors have no known antigen. Sample: cultured PBMCs, taken from culture after CMV antigen stimulation. These TCRs come from a human donor in good health (CMV status not recorded). Some clones in this sample may be carry-over from other donors' samples.

The chain joins TRBV6-2 or TRBV6-3 to TRBJ2-2; no firm D call. Trimming took off 3 bases at V and 6 bases at J, with 8 bases between the two ends. Per the germline V gene, CDR1 is MNHEY and CDR2 is SVGEGT. The CDR3 spans 13 residues. The CDR3 is CASSYSPAGELFF. The CDR3 DNA sequence: TGTGCCAGCAGTTATTCCCCGGCCGGGGAGCTGTTTTTT.

Many counts were recorded for this clonotype. The CDR3 reads CASSSTGADYGYTF. CDR3 nucleotides: TGTGCCAGCAGCAGTACAGGGGCGGACTATGGCTACACCTTC. The chain couples TRBV7-9 to TRBJ1-2; TRBD1 agrees at 7 bases. This CDR3 spans 14 amino acids. The junction had 6 bases not matched to a gene; V was cut back by 5 bases and J by 3 bases. CDR1 and CDR2 (germline): SEHNR, FQNEAQ (reference sequence).

This clonotype has a count of ten or more. The gene calls are TRBV12-3 or TRBV12-4 and TRBJ1-1, with a tentative D call TRBD1 (5 bases). Trimming took off 6 bases at V and 3 bases at J, with 38 bases between the two ends. The CDR3 covers 22 residues. CDR3 in amino acids: CASSGERFLKSVGRARDTEAFF. The CDR3 DNA is TGTGCCAGCAGCGGAGAAAGATTCTTGAAATCGGTTGGCAGGGCGAGGGACACTGAAGCTTTCTTT.

V is TRBV12-3 or TRBV12-4 and J is TRBJ1-5; weak D call: TRBD1 (6 bases). The CDR3 is 13 residues long. V lost 7 bases to trimming and J lost 7 bases, with 14 bases between them. The CDR3 spells CASTSRGGQPQHF. The CDR3 DNA is TGTGCCAGCACCTCCCGAGGGGGACAGCCCCAGCATTTT.

This clonotype was seen more than once but under ten times. V is TRBV6-1 and J is TRBJ1-1; TRBD1 aligns across 8 bases. The V gene end was trimmed by 6 bases and the J gene end by 4 bases; junction bases not matched to a gene: 7. The CDR3 runs 14 residues. In germline, CDR1 is MNHNS, CDR2 SASEGT. The CDR3 sequence: CASSSGGAVTEAFF. CDR3 DNA sequence: TGTGCCAGCAGCTCAGGGGGCGCGGTCACTGAAGCTTTCTTT.

The V and J genes are TRBV20-1 and TRBJ1-2, with a tentative D call TRBD1 (5 bases). CDR3 length equals 15 residues. Germline CDR1 reads DFQATT; CDR2 reads SNEGSKA (reference sequence). V was cut by 5 bases and J by 4 bases, with 20 bases left in between. The CDR3 loop is CSASSLSGGLYGYTF. The DNA of the CDR3 is TGCAGTGCTTCAAGTCTCTCGGGGGGTCTCTATGGCTACACCTTC.

This chain links TRBV28 with TRBJ1-2; perhaps TRBD1 as D (6 bases). CDR3 length: 15 residues. Trimming shortened V by 2 bases and J by 8 bases, and 18 bases separated the two germline ends. CDR1 is MDHEN, CDR2 SYDVKM, per germline. This CDR3 is CASSLNLGGMRGYTF. The CDR3 DNA reads as TGTGCCAGCAGTTTAAATTTGGGGGGCATGCGGGGCTACACCTTC.

This clonotype was detected a few times. The chain employs TRBV5-1 and TRBJ1-5; 8 bases are a match to TRBD1. The trim removed 4 bases at V and 6 bases at J, leaving 9 bases unmatched. CDR1 is SGHRS and CDR2 is YFSETQ in the germline V gene. CDR3 length: 15 residues. DNA for the CDR3: TGCGCCAGCAGCCTGAGCGGACAGGGCGGTCAGCCCCAGCATTTT. Amino acids: CASSLSGQGGQPQHF.

This chain connects TRBV6-2 or TRBV6-3 to TRBJ2-1; D is perhaps TRBD2 (5 bases). CDR1 is MNHEY and CDR2 is SVGEGT in the germline V gene. There are 16 residues in the CDR3. V was trimmed by 10 bases and J by 5 bases, leaving 24 bases between them. CDR3 DNA: TGTGCCACCACCTACCGTCGGGCTAGCTTCCACAATGAGCAGTTCTTC. The encoded protein is CATTYRRASFHNEQFF.

The sample holds one count of this clonotype. This rearrangement joins TRBV15 to TRBJ2-1; 7 nucleotides agree with TRBD1. V lost 5 bases to trimming and J lost 3 bases; unmatched junction nucleotides: 1. Germline assignment: CDR1 LNHNV and CDR2 YYDKDF (reference sequence). This CDR3 has 13 amino acids. The CDR3 nucleotides read TGTGCCACCAGCCGGGACAGCTACAATGAGCAGTTCTTC. Translation gives CATSRDSYNEQFF.

This clonotype was recorded a few times. The V and J genes are TRBV19 and TRBJ2-2, with a possible D match to TRBD2 (5 bases). Per the germline V gene, CDR1 is LNHDA and CDR2 is SQIVND (reference sequence). V lost 1 base to trimming and J lost 6 bases, with 12 bases between them. The length of the CDR3 is 15 residues. Here the CDR3 reads CASSIVASLPGELFF. The CDR3 DNA is TGTGCCAGTAGTATAGTTGCTAGCCTCCCCGGGGAGCTGTTTTTT.

This clonotype was counted a few times. The chain joins TRBV5-5 to TRBJ2-7; D possibly corresponds to TRBD1 (5 bases). V shed 0 bases and J shed 2 bases, with 12 bases lying between them. From germline, CDR1 is SGHKS and CDR2 YYEKEE (reference sequence). This CDR3 contains 15 residues. The CDR3, as DNA: TGTGCCAGCAGCTTGGACTCTACAGGACCCTACGAGCAGTACGTC. Translation gives CASSLDSTGPYEQYV.

This clonotype came up a few times. The rearrangement uses TRBV11-3 and TRBJ2-2; tentatively, D is TRBD1 (6 bases). The germline V and J ends were trimmed by 3 bases and 5 bases, with 13 bases remaining between them. Germline V gene sequence: CDR1 SGHNT, CDR2 YENEEA. The CDR3 length is 15 residues. For the CDR3, the DNA is TGTGCCAGCAGCTTCCGGACACAGGGAACCGGGGAGCTGTTTTTT. Encoded protein: CASSFRTQGTGELFF.

At least ten counts were recorded for this clonotype. The chain employs TRBV7-9 and TRBJ1-2, with D perhaps matching TRBD1 (6 bases). V was cut by 2 bases and J by 4 bases, with 17 bases left in between. This CDR3 has 16 amino acids. Germline CDR1 and CDR2: SEHNR and FQNEAQ (reference sequence). CDR3 coding DNA: TGTGCCAGCAGCTTATCAGGGGAGTTCGTCGGCTATGGCTACACCTTC. Translation gives CASSLSGEFVGYGYTF.

This clonotype occurred a few times. The chain uses TRBV6-2 or TRBV6-3 and TRBJ1-4; the D gene is possibly TRBD1 (6 bases). The V gene lost 5 bases and the J gene lost 8 bases, with 9 bases spanning the gap. The germline gives CDR1 MNHEY, CDR2 SVGEGT. The CDR3 runs to 12 residues. The CDR3 bases are TGTGCCAGCAGTCAGACAGGAGAAAAACTGTTTTTT. The encoded protein is CASSQTGEKLFF.

This clonotype showed up many times. V and J are TRBV6-2 or TRBV6-3 and TRBJ2-3; weak D call: TRBD2 (6 bases). The germline V gene encodes CDR1 MNHEY and CDR2 SVGEGT. CDR3 size: 14 residues. V gave up 5 bases and J gave up 5 bases, with 14 bases separating them. CDR3 region: CASSPRRVKDTQYF. CDR3 nucleotide sequence: TGTGCCAGCAGTCCTCGGAGGGTCAAAGATACGCAGTATTTT.

The chain carries TRBV7-2 and TRBJ2-3, with TRBD2 matching over 7 bases. Germline V gives CDR1 SGHTA, CDR2 FQGNSA. Trimming took 1 base from V and 1 from J; bases not matched to a gene: 8. This CDR3 comprises 17 residues. The chain's CDR3 is CASSLDLWGGGTDTQYF. DNA of the CDR3: TGTGCCAGCAGCTTAGATCTTTGGGGGGGGGGCACAGATACGCAGTATTTT.

J is TRBJ2-3 and V is TRBV5-1; maybe TRBD1 (5 bases). Trimming left V 4 bases short and J 2 bases short, with 11 bases between. The germline V gene has CDR1 SGHRS and CDR2 YFSETQ. This CDR3 has 14 amino acids. In DNA form, the CDR3 reads TGCGCCAGCAGCGCCAGGGCCCCCACAGATACGCAGTATTTT. The encoded protein is CASSARAPTDTQYF.

The rearrangement uses TRBV2 and TRBJ1-1; no clear D gene. Trimming removed 4 bases at V and 4 bases at J, with 16 bases between. The CDR3 spans 15 residues. Looked up from germline, CDR1 is SNHLY and CDR2 is FYNNEI. The DNA of the CDR3 is TGTGCCAGCAGTGGGAGTGGCGGGGTAAGCACTGAAGCTTTCTTT. It encodes CASSGSGGVSTEAFF.

This chain joins TRBV12-3 or TRBV12-4 and TRBJ2-7; tentatively, D is TRBD1 (5 bases). This CDR3 region has 12 residues. V lost 2 bases and J 6 bases, leaving 8 bases between the germline ends. The CDR3 sequence: CASSLRGFEQYF. The CDR3 bases are TGTGCCAGCAGTTTAAGGGGATTCGAGCAGTACTTC.

This clonotype was observed a handful of times. The chain joins TRBV4-1 to TRBJ2-1; a possible D gene is TRBD1 (5 bases). The V gene's germline CDR1 is MGHRA and CDR2 YSYEKL. The CDR3 totals 16 residues. V shed 0 bases and J shed 3 bases, with 12 bases lying between them. The CDR3 bases are TGCGCCAGCAGCCAAGAAGCTAGGGGAATCTACAATGAGCAGTTCTTC. Protein product: CASSQEARGIYNEQFF.

The CDR3 DNA reads as TGCGCCAGCAGCCAACGTCCCTATGGCTACACCTTC. Translating it yields CASSQRPYGYTF. This chain connects TRBV4-1 to TRBJ1-2; D remains ambiguous. Germline V lookup: CDR1 MGHRA, CDR2 YSYEKL. V lost 2 bases to trimming and J lost 4 bases, with 5 bases between them. The CDR3 covers 12 residues.

CDR3 loop: CASSPSLAGRTDTQYF. The DNA for the CDR3 is TGTGCCAGCAGCCCATCACTAGCGGGACGCACAGATACGCAGTATTTT. The chain carries TRBV7-9 and TRBJ2-3; 10 bases fit TRBD2. The CDR3 spans 16 residues. The V gene's germline CDR1 is SEHNR and CDR2 FQNEAQ (reference sequence). V was pared by 5 bases and J by 1 base, with 6 bases of the junction left unmatched.

By share, this clonotype ranks as medium-sized. V is TRBV7-2 and J is TRBJ2-1; 9 bases agree with TRBD2. Trimming at V came to 2 bases and at J to 7 bases, leaving 9 bases not matched to a gene. Per the germline V gene, CDR1 is SGHTA and CDR2 is FQGNSA. This CDR3 is built from 16 residues. CDR3 sequence (DNA): TGTGCCAGCAGCTTAATAGCGGGAGTAGTGCAGAATGAGCAGTTCTTC. This sequence encodes CASSLIAGVVQNEQFF.

In this sample, this clonotype turned up a few times. This chain links TRBV4-2 with TRBJ2-1; possible D gene TRBD1, 6 bases. There are 15 residues in the CDR3. Germline-derived CDR1 and CDR2 are LGHNA and YNFKEQ. Between the trimmed V and J ends, which lost 1 base and 8 bases, there was a span of 15 bases. CDR3 region: CASSQGWGLGDEQFF. As DNA, the CDR3 is TGTGCCAGCAGCCAAGGTTGGGGGCTAGGGGATGAGCAGTTCTTC.

This clonotype was observed a few times. The rearrangement uses TRBV18 and TRBJ1-1, with D maybe TRBD1 (5 bases). CDR1 is KGHSH, CDR2 LQKENI, per germline. The CDR3 is 14 residues long. V lost 4 bases and J 7 bases, leaving 16 bases between the germline ends. For the CDR3, the DNA is TGTGCCAGCTCACTCAACGACAGAGTATATGAAGCTTTCTTT. Translated: CASSLNDRVYEAFF.